Following are 10 T cell receptor beta chains from one sample sequenced in a study of blood T cells in healthy people across ages. A sample-barcoded 5' primer and a J-beta primer mix were used in a second PCR of about 7 to 12 cycles. MiXCR, applied by TCRdb to the 5' RACE reads, yields one record per CDR3 protein. The repertoire holds 1.5 million to 2 million distinct CDR3 sequences, with 28% as singletons. Sequencing used blood. These receptors came from a woman aged 25-40 years in good health.

This clonotype was detected many times. The CDR3 coding sequence is TGTGCCAGCAGTTTATTAGGGGGGCAAAACATTCAGTACTTC. Translating gives CASSLLGGQNIQYF. The chain is built from TRBV28 and TRBJ2-4, with D perhaps matching TRBD1 or TRBD2 (6 bases each). CDR1 MDHEN and CDR2 SYDVKM come from the germline V gene. The CDR3 is 14 amino acids. V lost 1 base and J 5 bases, leaving 9 bases between the germline ends.

In this sample, this clonotype turned up many times. The chain has TRBV7-3 and TRBJ2-1; possibly TRBD2 for D (6 bases). In germline, CDR1 is SGHTA, CDR2 FQGTGA. Between the trimmed V and J ends, which lost 1 base and 6 bases, there was a span of 10 bases. This CDR3 region has 14 residues. The CDR3 DNA reads TGTGCCAGCAGCTTAAACGGGGGAAGCAATGAGCAGTTCTTC. It codes for CASSLNGGSNEQFF.

This clonotype was recorded many times. CDR3 sequence: CASSDSRYNEQFF. In DNA form, the CDR3 reads TGCGCCAGCAGCGACAGCCGCTACAATGAGCAGTTCTTC. The V call is TRBV5-1, the J call TRBJ2-1; the D gene is possibly TRBD1 (5 bases). Trimming cost V 4 bases and J 3 bases, with 8 bases left between them. The CDR3 sequence is 13 residues long. Germline assignment: CDR1 SGHRS and CDR2 YFSETQ.

This clonotype has at least ten counts. The chain couples TRBV10-3 to TRBJ2-7; D remains ambiguous. Germline CDR1 is ENHRY and CDR2 is SYGVKD. The V gene lost 6 bases and the J gene lost 1 base, with 10 bases spanning the gap. This CDR3 contains 13 residues. The CDR3 sequence: CAIRTRDSYEQYF. Here the CDR3 DNA reads TGTGCCATCAGGACGCGCGATTCCTACGAGCAGTACTTC.

The gene calls are TRBV2 and TRBJ1-2, with D hard to call. This CDR3 is built from 14 residues. The V end lost 0 bases, the J end lost 5 bases, and 10 bases lay between the germline ends. Germline V gene sequence: CDR1 SNHLY, CDR2 FYNNEI. CDR3 region: CASSEALQRYGYTF. CDR3 in DNA: TGTGCCAGCAGTGAAGCGCTTCAAAGATATGGCTACACCTTC.

This chain joins TRBV4-2 and TRBJ2-7; D is tentatively TRBD1 or TRBD2 (5 bases each). Trimming pared 4 bases from V and 2 bases from J, leaving 12 bases between. The CDR3 covers 14 residues. CDR1 is LGHNA, CDR2 YNFKEQ, per germline. The CDR3 nucleotides read TGTGCCAGCAGCCCCGGGGAAGGGGCCTACGAGCAGTACTTC. Its protein product is CASSPGEGAYEQYF.

The chain carries TRBV7-2 and TRBJ2-2; no firm D call. The CDR3 covers 14 residues. V was shortened by 5 bases and J by 6 bases, with 13 bases between the two germline ends. From germline, CDR1 is SGHTA and CDR2 FQGNSA. CDR3 DNA sequence: TGTGCCAGCAGCCCCGGAGTAGCAGCCGGGGAGCTGTTTTTT. Protein: CASSPGVAAGELFF.

This clonotype was detected ten times or more. The chain joins TRBV29-1 to TRBJ2-1, with D perhaps matching TRBD1 or TRBD2 (5 bases each). V dropped 8 bases and J dropped 7 bases, with 12 bases sitting between them. Germline V gene sequence: CDR1 SQVTM, CDR2 ANQGSEA. This CDR3 spans 11 amino acids. CDR3 residues: CSPGTGNEQFF. The CDR3 DNA follows: TGCAGCCCCGGGACGGGGAATGAGCAGTTCTTC.

The gene calls are TRBV28 and TRBJ1-4; D is undetermined. Trimming took off 5 bases at V and 7 bases at J, with 17 bases between the two ends. Germline V gene sequence: CDR1 MDHEN, CDR2 SYDVKM. The CDR3 length is 15 residues. CDR3: CASSPPVGFGEKLFF. DNA for the CDR3: TGTGCCAGCAGTCCGCCGGTGGGGTTCGGTGAAAAACTGTTTTTT. Using reference TRBV28 and TRBJ1-4 for the parts outside the CDR3, the full variable domain is DVKVTQSSRYLVKRTGEKVFLECVQDMDHENMFWYRQDPGLGLRLIYFSYDVKMKEKGDIPEGYSVSREKKERFSLILESASTNQTSMYLCASSPPVGFGEKLFFGSGTQLSVL.

On this clonotype itself: This may be a read error: a much more frequent sequence differs by one nucleotide. This sequence joins TRBV15 and TRBJ2-5; 11 bases line up with TRBD2. The CDR3 extends over 18 amino acids. The germline V gene has CDR1 LNHNV and CDR2 YYDKDF (reference sequence). CDR3 sequence: CATGRGSLASGGQETQYF. CDR3 nucleotides: TGTGCCACCGGCAGAGGAAGTTTGGCTAGCGGGGGGCAAGAGACCCAGTACTTC.